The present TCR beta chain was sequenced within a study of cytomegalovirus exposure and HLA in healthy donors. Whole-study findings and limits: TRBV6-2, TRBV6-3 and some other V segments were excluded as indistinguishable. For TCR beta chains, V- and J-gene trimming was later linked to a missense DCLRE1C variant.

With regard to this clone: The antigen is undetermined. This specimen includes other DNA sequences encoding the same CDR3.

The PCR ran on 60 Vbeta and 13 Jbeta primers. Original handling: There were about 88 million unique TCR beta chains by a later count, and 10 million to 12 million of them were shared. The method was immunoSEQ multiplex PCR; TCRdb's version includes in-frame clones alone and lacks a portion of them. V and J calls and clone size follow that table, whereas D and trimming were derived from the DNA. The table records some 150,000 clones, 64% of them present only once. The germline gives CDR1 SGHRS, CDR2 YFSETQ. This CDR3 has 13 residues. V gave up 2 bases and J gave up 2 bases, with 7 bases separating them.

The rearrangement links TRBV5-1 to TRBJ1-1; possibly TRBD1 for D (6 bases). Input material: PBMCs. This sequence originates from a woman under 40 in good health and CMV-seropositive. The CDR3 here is CASSLQGNTEAFF. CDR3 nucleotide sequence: TGCGCCAGCAGCTTACAGGGTAACACTGAAGCTTTCTTT. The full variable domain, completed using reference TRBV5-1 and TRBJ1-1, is KAGVTQTPRYLIKTRGQQVTLSCSPISGHRSVSWYQQTPGQGLQFLFEYFSETQRNKGNFPGRFSGRQFSNSRSEMNVSTLELGDSALYLCASSLQGNTEAFFGQGTRLTVV.